The 32 T cell receptor beta chains presented below share a single source sample, sequenced in a study of blood T cells in healthy people across ages. Alongside a J-beta primer mix, a sample-barcoded 5' primer served in a second PCR lasting about 7 to 12 cycles. TCRdb called the 5' RACE reads again in MiXCR, with one record for every CDR3 protein. The data contain hundreds of thousands of distinct CDR3 sequences, 45% to 50% of them singletons. Sample: blood. The receptors derive from a woman aged 60 to 75 in good health.

This chain joins TRBV27 and TRBJ2-3; 11 nucleotides line up with TRBD2. After removal of 3 bases from V and 5 bases from J, the junction contained 10 bases not matched to a gene. The CDR3 has 17 amino acids. CDR1 is MNHEY and CDR2 is SMNVEV in the germline V gene (reference sequence). The CDR3 is CASSFARTGLAVDTQYF. The CDR3 DNA reads TGTGCCAGCAGTTTTGCCCGGACGGGACTAGCGGTAGATACGCAGTATTTT.

This clonotype was recorded many times. The chain joins TRBV6-5 to TRBJ2-3; TRBD2 matches at 7 bases. Germline V gene data show CDR1 as MNHEY and CDR2 as SVGAGI. V shed 2 bases, J shed 2 bases, and the junction held 7 bases outside the gene matches. CDR3 length equals 16 residues. The CDR3 loop reads CASSYRDYRDTDTQYF. The CDR3 DNA reads TGTGCCAGCAGTTACAGGGACTATCGGGACACAGATACGCAGTATTTT.

J is TRBJ2-7 and V is TRBV7-2, with D possibly called TRBD1 or TRBD2 (6 bases each). The J call may be incorrect, as the DNA end agrees better with TRBJ2-5. Germline V lookup: CDR1 SGHTA, CDR2 FQGNSA. The CDR3 consists of 15 residues. The CDR3 sequence is CASSLAPGARETQYF. The DNA of the CDR3 is TGTGCCAGCAGCTTAGCCCCGGGGGCACGCGAGACCCAGTACTTC.

The chain has TRBV20-1 and TRBJ2-1, with TRBD2 as a possible D gene (5 bases). This CDR3 is built from 11 residues. V was clipped by 0 bases and J by 10 bases, with 7 bases between them. Germline CDR1 reads DFQATT; CDR2 reads SNEGSKA (reference sequence). CDR3 coding DNA: TGCAGTGCTAGAGATTGGAGGGAGCAGTTCTTC. Protein sequence: CSARDWREQFF.

The V gene is TRBV5-1, the J gene TRBJ1-5; 7 bases match TRBD1. The CDR3 spans 15 residues. Germline CDR1 and CDR2: SGHRS and YFSETQ. Unmatched junction bases numbered 6, after V lost 3 bases and J lost 3 bases. Here the CDR3 reads CASSWDSNTNQPQHF. DNA for the CDR3: TGCGCCAGCAGCTGGGACAGTAACACCAATCAGCCCCAGCATTTT.

The chain recombines TRBV29-1 with TRBJ1-1; no reliable D call. CDR3 length: 15 residues. Trimming stripped 5 bases from V and 1 base from J, with 17 bases between. From germline, CDR1 is SQVTM and CDR2 ANQGSEA. CDR3 loop: CSVSLFQETNTEAFF. CDR3 DNA sequence: TGCAGCGTTAGCCTCTTTCAGGAGACGAACACTGAAGCTTTCTTT.

The chain links TRBV3-1 to TRBJ2-5; TRBD2 agrees at 9 bases. This CDR3 region has 14 residues. J gave up 11 bases and V 5 bases, and 12 bases lay outside the gene matches. Germline V gives CDR1 LGHDT, CDR2 YNNKEL (reference sequence). CDR3: CASSRLGGRGEQYF. CDR3 sequence (DNA): TGTGCCAGCAGCAGATTGGGCGGGAGGGGTGAGCAGTACTTC.

The gene calls are TRBV14 and TRBJ1-2; 7 bases are a match to TRBD1. V shed 1 base and J 12 bases; nucleotides not matched to a gene: 11. CDR1 SGHDN and CDR2 FVKESK come from the germline V gene. The CDR3 has 14 residues. The CDR3 loop reads CASSQVNPPQGDTF. The CDR3 DNA reads TGTGCCAGCAGCCAAGTTAACCCCCCCCAGGGGGACACCTTC.

The chain couples TRBV24-1 to TRBJ1-2; 7 bases agree with TRBD1. V was pared by 4 bases and J by 4 bases, with 5 bases of the junction left unmatched. The CDR3 loop spans 14 amino acids. Germline V gene data show CDR1 as KGHDR and CDR2 as SFDVKD. CDR3 region: CATSDPTGTYGYTF. In DNA form, the CDR3 reads TGTGCCACCAGTGACCCGACAGGGACCTATGGCTACACCTTC.

This clonotype was recorded at least ten times. The chain combines TRBV29-1 with TRBJ2-5, with 8 positions matching TRBD1. The trim removed 4 bases at V and 4 bases at J, leaving 8 bases unmatched. Germline CDR1 reads SQVTM; CDR2 reads ANQGSEA. CDR3 length: 14 residues. CDR3 residues: CSVVRTGLGETQYF. Here the CDR3 DNA reads TGCAGCGTTGTAAGGACAGGGCTGGGAGAGACCCAGTACTTC.

The chain carries TRBV28 and TRBJ2-3; maybe TRBD1 (6 bases). V lost 8 bases to trimming and J lost 1 base, with 7 bases between them. The CDR3 sequence is 12 residues long. Germline CDR1 reads MDHEN; CDR2 reads SYDVKM. The chain's CDR3 is CASWGRTDTQYF. The CDR3, as DNA: TGTGCCAGCTGGGGGCGCACAGATACGCAGTATTTT.

V is TRBV7-8 and J is TRBJ2-3; 7 bases line up with TRBD1. J lost 0 bases, V lost 5 bases, and 5 bases had no gene match. Germline-derived CDR1 and CDR2 are SGHVS and FQNEAQ. CDR3 length: 15 residues. CDR3 region: CASSPTGFSTDTQYF. CDR3 nucleotides: TGTGCCAGCAGCCCGACAGGGTTTAGCACAGATACGCAGTATTTT.

The J gene is TRBJ2-3, the V gene TRBV12-3 or TRBV12-4; D unclear. The ends were cut back, 5 bases at V and 1 base at J, with 28 bases in the middle. The CDR3 consists of 20 residues. The CDR3 loop is CASSSRNLGRLGPGTDTQYF. The CDR3 bases are TGTGCCAGCAGTAGCCGTAACCTCGGACGCCTCGGGCCCGGCACAGATACGCAGTATTTT.

The table lists this clonotype with a few counts. The chain links TRBV20-1 to TRBJ2-5, with D perhaps TRBD1 or TRBD2 (6 bases each). V was cut by 6 bases and J by 11 bases, with 19 bases left in between. This CDR3 has 12 residues. Germline lookup yields CDR1 DFQATT and CDR2 SNEGSKA (reference sequence). CDR3 coding DNA: TGCAGTGCCTACAGGGAGGTTGGAGAGCAGTACTTC. It encodes CSAYREVGEQYF.

The gene calls are TRBV3-1 and TRBJ2-2; 11 positions match TRBD2. The germline V gene encodes CDR1 LGHDT and CDR2 YNNKEL (reference sequence). The CDR3 extends over 16 amino acids. J gave up 1 base and V 6 bases, and 4 bases lay outside the gene matches. This CDR3 is CASRPSGRRNTGELFF. CDR3 coding DNA: TGTGCCAGCAGGCCTAGCGGGAGGAGGAACACCGGGGAGCTGTTTTTT.

Only one count was recorded for this clonotype. The rearrangement links TRBV5-1 to TRBJ2-1, with D perhaps TRBD1 (6 bases). Looked up from germline, CDR1 is SGHRS and CDR2 is YFSETQ. V lost 0 bases, J lost 7 bases, and 14 bases lay in between. This CDR3 has 15 amino acids. CDR3 amino acids: CASSLATGMRNEQFF. The CDR3, as DNA: TGCGCCAGCAGCTTGGCTACAGGGATGCGGAATGAGCAGTTCTTC.

Only a few counts were recorded for this clonotype. The chain combines TRBV2 with TRBJ1-2; D is ambiguous. The CDR3 is made up of 13 amino acids. Trimming left V 3 bases short and J 4 bases short, with 9 bases between. Germline CDR1 SNHLY, CDR2 FYNNEI. The CDR3 spells CASSEQETYGYTF. The CDR3 DNA reads TGTGCCAGCAGTGAGCAGGAGACCTATGGCTACACCTTC.

This sequence joins TRBV3-1 and TRBJ1-4; 7 bases map to TRBD1. Germline CDR1 and CDR2: LGHDT and YNNKEL (reference sequence). The CDR3 has 15 residues. V trimming: 3 bases; J trimming: 4 bases; junction bases outside the gene matches: 5. CDR3 residues: CASSQGDSINEKLFF. The DNA of the CDR3 is TGTGCCAGCAGCCAGGGGGACAGCATTAATGAAAAACTGTTTTTT.

The genes are TRBV7-2 and TRBJ1-5, with D perhaps TRBD1 (5 bases). Per the germline V gene, CDR1 is SGHTA and CDR2 is FQGNSA. CDR3 length equals 16 residues. The V end lost 1 base, the J end lost 0 bases, and 10 bases lay between the germline ends. CDR3 amino acids: CASSLVGQPSNQPQHF. CDR3 sequence (DNA): TGTGCCAGCAGCTTAGTTGGACAACCTAGCAATCAGCCCCAGCATTTT.

This clonotype was counted only a few times. The chain uses TRBV29-1 and TRBJ2-3; no definite D call. CDR3 size: 13 residues. V gave up 4 bases and J gave up 2 bases, with 10 bases separating them. Germline-derived CDR1 and CDR2 are SQVTM and ANQGSEA. DNA of the CDR3: TGCAGCGTTGGGAACATCTACACAGATACGCAGTATTTT. It encodes CSVGNIYTDTQYF.

This clonotype occurred a few times. V gene TRBV12-3 or TRBV12-4 combines with J gene TRBJ1-2; no clear D gene. Trimming took off 4 bases at V and 8 bases at J, with 11 bases between the two ends. This CDR3 has 12 amino acids. The CDR3 nucleotides read TGTGCCAGCAGTTCCGGCGCGAAGGGCTACACCTTC. This gives the protein CASSSGAKGYTF.

This clonotype was picked up many times. The rearrangement joins TRBV12-3 or TRBV12-4 to TRBJ2-5, with TRBD1 matching 7 bases. The CDR3 covers 14 residues. With 8 bases clipped from V and 1 base from J, the junction kept 7 bases outside the gene matches. The CDR3 is CASARGQSQETQYF. In nucleotides, the CDR3 is TGTGCCAGCGCTAGGGGGCAGAGCCAAGAGACCCAGTACTTC.

The table lists this clonotype with a few counts. This chain connects TRBV29-1 to TRBJ2-1; D ambiguous. Trimming cost V 6 bases and J 6 bases, with 9 bases left between them. Germline V gene lookup returns CDR1 SQVTM and CDR2 ANQGSEA. This CDR3 contains 11 residues. The CDR3 sequence: CSVAFPNEQFF. The CDR3 bases are TGCAGCGTGGCTTTCCCCAATGAGCAGTTCTTC.

The chain recombines TRBV25-1 with TRBJ2-5, with 7 bases lining up with TRBD2. The J call may be incorrect, as the DNA end agrees better with TRBJ2-7. This CDR3 is built from 13 residues. From germline, CDR1 is MGHDK and CDR2 SYGVNS. DNA for the CDR3: TGTGCCAGCAGTGGGGCGGGAGCGAACGAGCAGTACTTC. Its protein product is CASSGAGANEQYF.

With regard to this clonotype: A much larger clone lies one base from this, so it may be a read error. This rearrangement joins TRBV7-8 to TRBJ2-1; TRBD2 might be the D (5 bases). The germline V gene has CDR1 SGHVS and CDR2 FQNEAQ. CDR3 size: 19 residues. V shed 1 base and J shed 7 bases, with 26 bases lying between them. DNA for the CDR3: TGTGCCAGCAGCTTAGGCGCAAAAACCGGGATAGCAAACCCAAATGAGCAGTTCTTC. Translation: CASSLGAKTGIANPNEQFF. Full variable domain (outside the CDR3, taken from reference TRBV7-8 and TRBJ2-1): GAGVSQSPRYKVAKRGQDVALRCDPISGHVSLFWYQQALGQGPEFLTYFQNEAQLDKSGLPSDRFFAERPEGSVSTLKIQRTQQEDSAVYLCASSLGAKTGIANPNEQFFGPGTRLTVL.

The V call is TRBV7-2, the J call TRBJ2-5, with unresolved D. V lost 1 base, J lost 3 bases, and 12 bases lay in between. This CDR3 has 15 amino acids. Per the germline V gene, CDR1 is SGHTA and CDR2 is FQGNSA. The CDR3: CASSLEGWSEETQYF. CDR3 nucleotide sequence: TGTGCCAGCAGCTTAGAAGGGTGGAGCGAAGAGACCCAGTACTTC. Drawing the rest from reference TRBV7-2 and TRBJ2-5, the complete variable domain is GAGVSQSPSNKVTEKGKDVELRCDPISGHTALYWYRQSLGQGLEFLIYFQGNSAPDKSGLPSDRFSAERTGGSVSTLTIQRTQQEDSAVYLCASSLEGWSEETQYFGPGTRLLVL.

The V call is TRBV2, the J call TRBJ1-1, with 7 bases matching TRBD1. The J segment lost 4 bases and the V segment lost 5 bases, leaving 4 bases of the junction unmatched. CDR3 length: 13 residues. CDR1 and CDR2 from the germline V gene are SNHLY and FYNNEI. The chain's CDR3 is CASSTGAGTEAFF. The CDR3 region has the DNA TGTGCCAGCAGTACAGGGGCAGGCACTGAAGCTTTCTTT.

The V and J genes are TRBV7-6 and TRBJ2-3; D uncertain. Trimming stripped 1 base from V and 7 bases from J, with 18 bases between. CDR1 and CDR2 from the germline V gene are SGHVS and FNYEAQ. This CDR3 has 16 residues. CDR3 region: CASSLGVDLETYTQYF. CDR3 sequence (DNA): TGTGCCAGCAGCTTAGGGGTAGACCTCGAAACCTATACGCAGTATTTT.

The chain carries TRBV6-1 and TRBJ2-5; 15 bases map to TRBD2. V gave up 1 base and J gave up 13 bases; unmatched junction bases: 10. Germline CDR1 MNHNS, CDR2 SASEGT. The CDR3 has 16 amino acids. CDR3 residues: CASSEVGGLAGGGPYF. CDR3 in DNA: TGTGCCAGCAGTGAAGTGGGGGGACTAGCGGGAGGAGGGCCGTACTTC.

This chain uses TRBV6-5 with TRBJ2-4; TRBD1 might be the D (5 bases). The J call may be faulty, since TRBJ2-7 better matches the DNA end. This CDR3 spans 15 amino acids. Germline assignment: CDR1 MNHEY and CDR2 SVGAGI. CDR3 loop: CASWGRAMGSYEQYF. In DNA, the CDR3 is TGTGCCAGCTGGGGCAGGGCAATGGGGTCCTACGAGCAGTACTTC.

The genes are TRBV7-2 and TRBJ2-3, with TRBD2 matching over 8 bases. The V gene end was trimmed by 2 bases and the J gene end by 0 bases; junction bases not matched to a gene: 7. The germline V gene encodes CDR1 SGHTA and CDR2 FQGNSA. This CDR3 is 17 amino acids long. In DNA form, the CDR3 reads TGTGCCAGCAGCTTAAGTTCTAGCGGGTTTAGCACAGATACGCAGTATTTT. Amino acid sequence: CASSLSSSGFSTDTQYF.

The chain carries TRBV5-1 and TRBJ2-1; no firm D call. The closer fit of TRBJ2-7 to the DNA end suggests the J call may be wrong. The CDR3 spans 14 residues. The germline V gene has CDR1 SGHRS and CDR2 YFSETQ. The chain's CDR3 is CASSLATNYNEQYF. Written as DNA, the CDR3 is TGCGCCAGCAGCTTGGCTACCAACTACAATGAGCAGTACTTC.